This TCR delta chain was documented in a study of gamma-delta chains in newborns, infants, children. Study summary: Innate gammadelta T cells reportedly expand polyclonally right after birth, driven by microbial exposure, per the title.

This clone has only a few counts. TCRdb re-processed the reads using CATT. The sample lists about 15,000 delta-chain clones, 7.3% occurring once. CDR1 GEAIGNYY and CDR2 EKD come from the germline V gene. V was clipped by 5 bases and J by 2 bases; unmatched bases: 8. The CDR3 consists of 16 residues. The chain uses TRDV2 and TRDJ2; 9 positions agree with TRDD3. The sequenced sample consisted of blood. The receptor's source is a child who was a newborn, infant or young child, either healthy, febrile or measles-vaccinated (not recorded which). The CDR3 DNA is TGTGCCTGTGCTACTGGGGGAAAGTCGTTGACAGCACAACTCTTCTTT. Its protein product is CACATGGKSLTAQLFF.